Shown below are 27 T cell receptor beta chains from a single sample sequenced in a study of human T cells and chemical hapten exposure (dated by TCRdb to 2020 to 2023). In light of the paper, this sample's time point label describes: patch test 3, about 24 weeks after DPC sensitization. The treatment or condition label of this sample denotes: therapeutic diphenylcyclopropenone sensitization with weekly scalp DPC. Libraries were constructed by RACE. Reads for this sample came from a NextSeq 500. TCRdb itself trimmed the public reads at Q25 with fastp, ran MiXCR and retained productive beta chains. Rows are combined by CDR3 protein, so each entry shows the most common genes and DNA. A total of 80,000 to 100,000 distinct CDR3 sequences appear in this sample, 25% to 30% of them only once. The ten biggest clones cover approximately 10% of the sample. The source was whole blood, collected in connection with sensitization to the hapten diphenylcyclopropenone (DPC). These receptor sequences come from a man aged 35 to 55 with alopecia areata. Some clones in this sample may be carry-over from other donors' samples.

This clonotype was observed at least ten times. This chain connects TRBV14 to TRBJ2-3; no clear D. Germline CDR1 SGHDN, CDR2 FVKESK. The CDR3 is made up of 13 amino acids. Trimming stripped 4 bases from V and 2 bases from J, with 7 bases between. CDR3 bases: TGTGCCAGCAGCCGACGCGCCACAGATACGCAGTATTTT. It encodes CASSRRATDTQYF.

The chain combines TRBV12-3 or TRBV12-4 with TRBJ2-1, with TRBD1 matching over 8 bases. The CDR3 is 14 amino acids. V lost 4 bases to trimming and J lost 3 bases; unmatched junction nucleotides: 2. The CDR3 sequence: CASSSGQGYNEQFF. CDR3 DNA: TGTGCCAGCAGTTCCGGACAGGGCTACAATGAGCAGTTCTTC.

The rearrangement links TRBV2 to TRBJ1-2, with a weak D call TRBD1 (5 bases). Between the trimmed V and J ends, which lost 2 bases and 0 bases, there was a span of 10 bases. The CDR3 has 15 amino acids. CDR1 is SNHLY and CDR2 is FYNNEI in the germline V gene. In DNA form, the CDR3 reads TGTGCCAGCAGTGAAACAGGAACGGCTAACTATGGCTACACCTTC. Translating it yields CASSETGTANYGYTF.

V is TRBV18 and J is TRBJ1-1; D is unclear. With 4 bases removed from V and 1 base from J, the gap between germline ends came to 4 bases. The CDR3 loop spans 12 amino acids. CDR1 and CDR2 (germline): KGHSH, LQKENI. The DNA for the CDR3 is TGTGCCAGCTCACGGGAGAACACTGAAGCTTTCTTT. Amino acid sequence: CASSRENTEAFF.

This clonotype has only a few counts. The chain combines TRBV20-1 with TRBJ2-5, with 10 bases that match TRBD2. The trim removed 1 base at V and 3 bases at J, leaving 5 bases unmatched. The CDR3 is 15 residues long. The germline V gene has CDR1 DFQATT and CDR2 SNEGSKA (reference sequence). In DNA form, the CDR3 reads TGCAGTGCTAGAGCAAGCGGGAGGGCCAAAGAGACCCAGTACTTC. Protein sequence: CSARASGRAKETQYF.

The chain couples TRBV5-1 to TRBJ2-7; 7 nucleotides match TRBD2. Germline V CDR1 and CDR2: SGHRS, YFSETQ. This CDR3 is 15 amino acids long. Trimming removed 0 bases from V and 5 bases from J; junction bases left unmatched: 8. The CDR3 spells CASSLVGGSKHEQYF. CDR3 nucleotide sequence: TGCGCCAGCAGCTTGGTCGGCGGGAGTAAGCACGAGCAGTACTTC.

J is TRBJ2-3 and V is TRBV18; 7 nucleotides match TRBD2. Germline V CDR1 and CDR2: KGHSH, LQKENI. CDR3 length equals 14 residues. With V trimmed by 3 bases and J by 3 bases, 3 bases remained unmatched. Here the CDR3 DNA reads TGTGCCAGCTCACCCATGCGGGAGACAGATACGCAGTATTTT. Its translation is CASSPMRETDTQYF.

The CDR3 nucleotides read TGCGCCAGCAGCCCCATCCTGGGACAGGGGAGAGCCGAGCAGTACTTC. It yields the protein CASSPILGQGRAEQYF. The chain recombines TRBV4-1 with TRBJ2-7; 10 nucleotides agree with TRBD1. V gave up 4 bases and J gave up 6 bases; unmatched junction bases: 12. Per germline, CDR1 MGHRA and CDR2 YSYEKL. The CDR3 is made up of 16 amino acids.

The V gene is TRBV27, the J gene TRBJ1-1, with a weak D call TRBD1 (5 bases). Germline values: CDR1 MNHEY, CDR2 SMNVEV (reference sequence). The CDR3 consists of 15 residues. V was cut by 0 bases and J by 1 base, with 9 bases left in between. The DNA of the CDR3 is TGTGCCAGCAGTTTATCTAGGCAGGGGAACACTGAAGCTTTCTTT. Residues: CASSLSRQGNTEAFF.

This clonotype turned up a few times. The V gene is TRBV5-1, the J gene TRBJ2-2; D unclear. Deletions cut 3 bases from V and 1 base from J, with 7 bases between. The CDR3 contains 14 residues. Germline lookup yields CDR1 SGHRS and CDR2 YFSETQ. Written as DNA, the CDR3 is TGCGCCAGCAGCTCCAGCTGGAACACCGGGGAGCTGTTTTTT. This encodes CASSSSWNTGELFF.

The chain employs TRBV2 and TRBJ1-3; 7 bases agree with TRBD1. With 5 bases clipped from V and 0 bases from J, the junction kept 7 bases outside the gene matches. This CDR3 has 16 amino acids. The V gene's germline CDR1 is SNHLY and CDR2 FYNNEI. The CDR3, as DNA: TGTGCCAGCAGTATCTCCGGGACAGCCTCTGGAAACACCATATATTTT. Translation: CASSISGTASGNTIYF.

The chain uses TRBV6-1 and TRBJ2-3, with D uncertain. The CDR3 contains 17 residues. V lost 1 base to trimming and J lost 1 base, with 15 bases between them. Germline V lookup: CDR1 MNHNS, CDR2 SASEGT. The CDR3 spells CASSEGPLPGGTDTQYF. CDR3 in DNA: TGTGCCAGCAGTGAAGGGCCACTCCCAGGTGGCACAGATACGCAGTATTTT.

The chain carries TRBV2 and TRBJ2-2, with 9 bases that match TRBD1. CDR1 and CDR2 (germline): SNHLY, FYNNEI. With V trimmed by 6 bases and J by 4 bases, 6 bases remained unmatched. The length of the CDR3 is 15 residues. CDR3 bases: TGTGCCAGCAGCGCGGGACAGGGAGGCACCGGGGAGCTGTTTTTT. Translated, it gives CASSAGQGGTGELFF.

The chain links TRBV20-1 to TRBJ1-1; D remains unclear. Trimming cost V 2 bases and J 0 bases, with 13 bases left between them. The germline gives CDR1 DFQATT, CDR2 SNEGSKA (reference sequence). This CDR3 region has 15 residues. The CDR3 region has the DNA TGCAGTGCTAGAATAGCGGGGAGGGTGAACACTGAAGCTTTCTTT. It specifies CSARIAGRVNTEAFF.

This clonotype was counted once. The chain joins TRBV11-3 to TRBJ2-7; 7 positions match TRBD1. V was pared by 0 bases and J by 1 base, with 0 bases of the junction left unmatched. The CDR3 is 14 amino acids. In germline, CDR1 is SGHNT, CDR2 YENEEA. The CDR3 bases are TGTGCCAGCAGCTTAGAGGGACAGTCCTACGAGCAGTACTTC. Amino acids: CASSLEGQSYEQYF.

The DNA for the CDR3 is TGTGCCAGCAGCTTAAGGGAGGGTCAGCCCCAGCATTTT. It is translated as CASSLREGQPQHF. The V call is TRBV7-9, the J call TRBJ1-5; D remains ambiguous. The CDR3 runs 13 residues. The germline V gene encodes CDR1 SEHNR and CDR2 FQNEAQ (reference sequence). Trimming took 2 bases from V and 6 from J, leaving 8 bases between them.

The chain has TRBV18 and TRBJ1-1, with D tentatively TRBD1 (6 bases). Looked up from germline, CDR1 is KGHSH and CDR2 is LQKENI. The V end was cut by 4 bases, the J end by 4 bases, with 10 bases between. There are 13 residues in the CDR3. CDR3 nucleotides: TGTGCCAGCTCACGGAAAGGGGGCACTGAAGCTTTCTTT. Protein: CASSRKGGTEAFF.

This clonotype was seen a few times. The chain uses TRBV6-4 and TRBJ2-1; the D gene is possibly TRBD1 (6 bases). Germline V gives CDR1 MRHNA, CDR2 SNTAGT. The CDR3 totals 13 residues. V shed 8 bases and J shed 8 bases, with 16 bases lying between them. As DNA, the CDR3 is TGTGCCAGCTCAAGAGAGGACAGTGATGAGCAGTTCTTC. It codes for CASSREDSDEQFF.

CDR3: CASSLMEQYF. CDR3 nucleotide sequence: TGTGCCAGCAGTCTTATGGAGCAGTACTTC. The chain recombines TRBV2 with TRBJ2-7; D is ambiguous. The CDR3 is 10 amino acids. Germline CDR1 and CDR2: SNHLY and FYNNEI. With 5 bases removed from V and 7 bases from J, the gap between germline ends came to 6 bases.

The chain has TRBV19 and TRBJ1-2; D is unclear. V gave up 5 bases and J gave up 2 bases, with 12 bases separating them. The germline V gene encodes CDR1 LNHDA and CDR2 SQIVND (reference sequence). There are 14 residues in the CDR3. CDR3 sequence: CASSATRINYGYTF. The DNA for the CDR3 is TGTGCCAGTAGTGCGACGCGGATCAACTATGGCTACACCTTC.

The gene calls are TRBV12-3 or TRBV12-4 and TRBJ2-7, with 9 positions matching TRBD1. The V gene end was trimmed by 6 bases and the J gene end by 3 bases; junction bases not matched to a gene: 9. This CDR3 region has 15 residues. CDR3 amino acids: CASRKGTGPNYEQYF. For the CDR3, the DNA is TGTGCCAGCAGGAAAGGGACAGGGCCCAACTACGAGCAGTACTTC.

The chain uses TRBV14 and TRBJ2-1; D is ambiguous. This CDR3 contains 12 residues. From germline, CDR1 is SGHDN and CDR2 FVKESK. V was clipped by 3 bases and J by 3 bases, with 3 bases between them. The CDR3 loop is CASSQVYNEQFF. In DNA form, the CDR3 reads TGTGCCAGCAGCCAGGTCTACAATGAGCAGTTCTTC.

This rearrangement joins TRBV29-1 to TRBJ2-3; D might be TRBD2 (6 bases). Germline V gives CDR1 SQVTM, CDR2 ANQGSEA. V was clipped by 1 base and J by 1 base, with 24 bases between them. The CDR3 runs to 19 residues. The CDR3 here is CSVEAPPWELARRTDTQYF. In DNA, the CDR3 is TGCAGCGTTGAAGCCCCGCCCTGGGAGCTAGCGCGGCGCACAGATACGCAGTATTTT.

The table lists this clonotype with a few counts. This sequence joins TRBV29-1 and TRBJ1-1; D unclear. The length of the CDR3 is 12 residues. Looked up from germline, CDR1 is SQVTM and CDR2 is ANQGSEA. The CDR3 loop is CLIDPGDTEAFF. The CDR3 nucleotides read TGCCTAATCGATCCTGGGGACACTGAAGCTTTCTTT.

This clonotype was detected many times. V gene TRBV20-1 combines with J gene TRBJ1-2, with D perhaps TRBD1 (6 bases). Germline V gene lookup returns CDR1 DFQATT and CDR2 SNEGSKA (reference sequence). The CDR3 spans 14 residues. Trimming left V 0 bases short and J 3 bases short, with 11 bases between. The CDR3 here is CSARDDRTHYGYTF. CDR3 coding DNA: TGCAGTGCTAGAGATGACAGGACTCACTATGGCTACACCTTC.

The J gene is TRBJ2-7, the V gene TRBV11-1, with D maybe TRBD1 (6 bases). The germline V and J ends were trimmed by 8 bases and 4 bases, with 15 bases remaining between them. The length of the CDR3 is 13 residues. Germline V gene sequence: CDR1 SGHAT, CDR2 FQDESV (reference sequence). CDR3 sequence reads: CASGQDRKYEQYF. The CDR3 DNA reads TGTGCCAGCGGGCAAGACAGGAAATACGAGCAGTACTTC.

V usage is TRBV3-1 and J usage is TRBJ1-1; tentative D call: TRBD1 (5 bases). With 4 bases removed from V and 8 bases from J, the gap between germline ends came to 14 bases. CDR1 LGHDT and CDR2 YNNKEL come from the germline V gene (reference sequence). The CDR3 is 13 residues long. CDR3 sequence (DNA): TGTGCCAGCAGCCTACTCGAGACAGAAGAAGCTTTCTTT. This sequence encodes CASSLLETEEAFF.